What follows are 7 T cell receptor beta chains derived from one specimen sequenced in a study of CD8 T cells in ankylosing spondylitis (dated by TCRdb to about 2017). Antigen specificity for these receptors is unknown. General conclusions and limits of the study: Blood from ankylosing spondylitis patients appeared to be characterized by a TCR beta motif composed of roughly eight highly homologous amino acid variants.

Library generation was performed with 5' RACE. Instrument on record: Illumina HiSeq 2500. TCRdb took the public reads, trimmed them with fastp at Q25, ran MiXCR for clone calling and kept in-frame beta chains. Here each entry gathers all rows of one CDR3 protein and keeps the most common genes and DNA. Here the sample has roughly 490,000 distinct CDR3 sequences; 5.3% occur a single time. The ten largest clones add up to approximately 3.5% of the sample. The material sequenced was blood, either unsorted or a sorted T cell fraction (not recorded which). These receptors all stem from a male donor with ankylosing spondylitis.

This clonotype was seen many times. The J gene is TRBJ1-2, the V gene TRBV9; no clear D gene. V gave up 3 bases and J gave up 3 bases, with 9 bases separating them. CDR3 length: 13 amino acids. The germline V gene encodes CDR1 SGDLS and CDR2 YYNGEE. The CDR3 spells CASSEASYYGYTF. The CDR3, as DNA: TGTGCCAGCAGCGAGGCTTCTTACTATGGCTACACCTTC. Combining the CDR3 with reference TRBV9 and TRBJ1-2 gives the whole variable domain DSGVTQTPKHLITATGQRVTLRCSPRSGDLSVYWYQQSLDQGLQFLIQYYNGEERAKGNILERFSAQQFPDLHSELNLSSLELGDSALYFCASSEASYYGYTFGSGTRLTVV.

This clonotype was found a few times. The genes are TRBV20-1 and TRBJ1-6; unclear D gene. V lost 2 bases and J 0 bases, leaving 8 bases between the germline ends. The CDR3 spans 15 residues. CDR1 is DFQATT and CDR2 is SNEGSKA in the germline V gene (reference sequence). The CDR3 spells CSARTRGSYNSPLHF. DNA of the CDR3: TGCAGTGCTAGAACGCGTGGCTCCTATAATTCACCCCTCCACTTT.

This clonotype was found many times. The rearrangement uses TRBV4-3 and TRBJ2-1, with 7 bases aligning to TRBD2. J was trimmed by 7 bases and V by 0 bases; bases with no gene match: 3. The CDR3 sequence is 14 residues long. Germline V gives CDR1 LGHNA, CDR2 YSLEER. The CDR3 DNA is TGCGCCAGCAGCCAAGAATCACTAGCGAATGAGCAGTTCTTC. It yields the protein CASSQESLANEQFF.

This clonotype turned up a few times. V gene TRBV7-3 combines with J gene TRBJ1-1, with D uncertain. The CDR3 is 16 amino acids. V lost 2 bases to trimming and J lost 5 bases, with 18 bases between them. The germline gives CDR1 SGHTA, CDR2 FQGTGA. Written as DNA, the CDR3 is TGTGCCAGCAGCTTATTGGGCGGGGAGGGCGGAACTGAAGCTTTCTTT. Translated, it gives CASSLLGGEGGTEAFF.

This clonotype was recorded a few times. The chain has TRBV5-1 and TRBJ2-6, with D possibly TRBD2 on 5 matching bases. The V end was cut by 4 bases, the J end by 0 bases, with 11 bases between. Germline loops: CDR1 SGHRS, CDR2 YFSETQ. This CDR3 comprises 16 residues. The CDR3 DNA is TGCGCCAGCAGCCCCGGACGGGACTCTGGGGCCAACGTCCTGACTTTC. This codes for CASSPGRDSGANVLTF.

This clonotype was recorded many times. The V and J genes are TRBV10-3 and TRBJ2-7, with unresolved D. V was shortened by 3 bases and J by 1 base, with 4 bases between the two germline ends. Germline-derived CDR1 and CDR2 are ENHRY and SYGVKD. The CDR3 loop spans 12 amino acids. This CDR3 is CAISDFSYEQYF. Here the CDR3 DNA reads TGTGCCATCAGTGATTTTTCCTACGAGCAGTACTTC.

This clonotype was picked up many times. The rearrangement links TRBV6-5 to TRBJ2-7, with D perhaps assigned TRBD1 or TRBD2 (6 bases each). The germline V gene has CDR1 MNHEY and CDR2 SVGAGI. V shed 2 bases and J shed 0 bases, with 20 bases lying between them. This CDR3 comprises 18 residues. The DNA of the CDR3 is TGTGCCAGCAGTTACCCCCCGCGAGGGGGAGGCACCTCCTACGAGCAGTACTTC. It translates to CASSYPPRGGGTSYEQYF.